This T cell receptor (beta chain) emerged from a study of regulatory T cells in long-lasting Graves disease. The time point was: newly diagnosed GD, antithyroid drugs for less than 3 months. There was RNA extracted from PBMCs, and the TCR library was made from it. CDR3 size: 12 residues. The V gene lost 5 bases and the J gene lost 7 bases, with 14 bases spanning the gap. Germline values: CDR1 SQVTM, CDR2 ANQGSEA. Libraries of TCR beta came from iRepertoire HTBI primers plus Arm-PCR of CDR3 regions. Each CDR3 protein is one row after TCRdb ran MiXCR on the multiplex PCR reads. This repertoire shows roughly 510,000 distinct CDR3 sequences, roughly a sixth found once; its top ten account for around 12%. This clonotype was observed a handful of times. These same records also appear under a second study, on T cells in Graves' hyperthyroidism and ophthalmopathy.

V and J are TRBV29-1 and TRBJ1-1; D uncertain. This clonotype originated in a young man with Graves disease. Specimen: peripheral blood mononuclear cells (PBMCs), collected at new diagnosis, from a patient treated with antithyroid drugs. The DNA for the CDR3 is TGCAGCGTTTACCAGACCGAAATTGAAGCTTTCTTT. The encoded protein is CSVYQTEIEAFF.